The 24 T cell receptor beta chains below come from one sample, sequenced in a study of blood T cell repertoires in COVID-19. TCRdb's table, derived via immunoSEQ multiplex PCR, lists solely in-frame clones and lacks some. The sample includes about 170,000 clones, around 85% of them seen just once. Specimen: peripheral blood. The receptors were sampled from a human donor with acute or convalescent COVID-19. The donor label of this sample is uncertain.

This clone was picked up one time. This sequence joins TRBV4-3 and TRBJ1-1; D not certain. The CDR3 has 15 residues. From germline, CDR1 is LGHNA and CDR2 YSLEER. The V end lost 1 base, the J end lost 1 base, and 10 bases lay between the germline ends. This CDR3 is CASSQAGSPNTEAFF. CDR3 in DNA: TGCGCCAGCAGCCAAGCAGGTTCACCGAACACTGAAGCTTTCTTT.

The rearrangement uses TRBV5-1 and TRBJ1-1, with 8 bases lining up with TRBD1. The CDR3 spans 14 residues. Germline V CDR1 and CDR2: SGHRS, YFSETQ. With V trimmed by 4 bases and J by 3 bases, 5 bases remained unmatched. In nucleotides, the CDR3 is TGCGCCAGCAGCCTGACAGGGGTTTACACTGAAGCTTTCTTT. Its translation is CASSLTGVYTEAFF.

V usage is TRBV28 and J usage is TRBJ2-1; 11 bases are a match to TRBD2. The germline CDR1 and CDR2 sequences are MDHEN and SYDVKM. CDR3 size: 16 residues. Trimming cost V 8 bases and J 1 base; bases outside gene matches: 7. DNA for the CDR3: TGTGCCAGCGAGGGGCGACTAGCGGGGTCCTACAATGAGCAGTTCTTC. Amino acid sequence: CASEGRLAGSYNEQFF.

The V and J genes are TRBV5-8 and TRBJ2-7; the match to TRBD1 covers 8 bases. The CDR3 consists of 20 residues. The germline CDR1 and CDR2 sequences are SGHTS and YDEGEE. V shed 1 base and J 4 bases; nucleotides not matched to a gene: 22. The CDR3 region has the DNA TGTGCCAGCAGCTTGAAATGGGTAGGGCAGGGGGCGCGGTACGAATACGAGCAGTACTTC. This gives the protein CASSLKWVGQGARYEYEQYF.

This clone occurred a few times. V is TRBV18 and J is TRBJ1-3; TRBD1 agrees at 9 bases. V was clipped by 3 bases and J by 0 bases; unmatched bases: 6. Germline V gene data show CDR1 as KGHSH and CDR2 as LQKENI. This CDR3 is 17 amino acids long. DNA of the CDR3: TGTGCCAGCTCACCTGGGACAGGGAACCCCTCTGGAAACACCATATATTTT. Translating it yields CASSPGTGNPSGNTIYF.

The V and J genes are TRBV9 and TRBJ1-2, with D possibly being TRBD1 (6 bases). V was cut by 4 bases and J by 4 bases, with 14 bases left in between. The CDR3 contains 14 residues. Germline CDR1 SGDLS, CDR2 YYNGEE. The CDR3 DNA is TGTGCCAGCAGCCTCACCGGACAGTCCTATGGCTACACCTTC. Protein product: CASSLTGQSYGYTF.

The gene calls are TRBV11-2 and TRBJ1-4; D remains ambiguous. V was pared by 7 bases and J by 5 bases, with 11 bases between. The germline V gene has CDR1 SGHAT and CDR2 FQNNGV. The length of the CDR3 is 13 residues. Here the CDR3 reads CASNVGSNEKLFF. The CDR3 DNA reads as TGTGCCAGCAATGTCGGGTCGAATGAAAAACTGTTTTTT.

The chain couples TRBV6-6 to TRBJ1-6; the match to TRBD1 covers 9 bases. CDR1 is MNHNY, CDR2 SVGAGI, per germline (reference sequence). V gave up 5 bases and J gave up 8 bases; unmatched junction bases: 4. This CDR3 has 14 amino acids. The CDR3 bases are TGTGCCAGCAGTACCGGACAGGGGTATTCACCCCTCCACTTT. Translation: CASSTGQGYSPLHF.

J is TRBJ2-3 and V is TRBV6-6; D remains unclear. Germline V CDR1 and CDR2: MNHNY, SVGAGI (reference sequence). V was trimmed by 5 bases and J by 2 bases, leaving 8 bases between them. This CDR3 contains 13 residues. The CDR3 protein is CASSPVVTDTQYF. DNA for the CDR3: TGTGCCAGCAGTCCCGTTGTCACAGATACGCAGTATTTT.

This chain joins TRBV19 and TRBJ1-2; the D gene is possibly TRBD1 (6 bases). Trimming left V 3 bases short and J 4 bases short, with 15 bases between. CDR3 length equals 15 residues. Germline CDR1 reads LNHDA; CDR2 reads SQIVND (reference sequence). The CDR3 here is CASSMSTGISYGYTF. For the CDR3, the DNA is TGTGCCAGTAGTATGAGCACAGGGATCTCCTATGGCTACACCTTC.

The J gene is TRBJ2-1, the V gene TRBV11-3; 9 nucleotides line up with TRBD2. The germline V gene encodes CDR1 SGHNT and CDR2 YENEEA. The CDR3 has 16 amino acids. The V gene end was trimmed by 1 base and the J gene end by 6 bases; junction bases not matched to a gene: 7. The CDR3 DNA reads as TGTGCCAGCAGCTTAGTTCCTAGCGGGGAGTCCAATGAGCAGTTCTTC. Translating gives CASSLVPSGESNEQFF.

The genes are TRBV18 and TRBJ2-7; TRBD1 matches at 8 bases. The CDR3 runs to 13 residues. Germline assignment: CDR1 KGHSH and CDR2 LQKENI. Losses at the gene ends were 3 bases for V and 6 bases for J; bases not matched to a gene: 4. The CDR3 DNA follows: TGTGCCAGCTCACCGGGACAGGTAGCCGAGCAGTACTTC. This sequence encodes CASSPGQVAEQYF.

V gene TRBV18 combines with J gene TRBJ1-1; a weak D match, TRBD1 (6 bases). V lost 5 bases and J lost 3, with 13 bases in between. CDR1 and CDR2 from the germline V gene are KGHSH and LQKENI. CDR3 length: 14 amino acids. The CDR3 sequence is CASSAKTGDTEAFF. CDR3 sequence (DNA): TGTGCCAGCTCAGCGAAGACAGGCGACACTGAAGCTTTCTTT.

The chain is built from TRBV11-3 and TRBJ2-7, with a weak D call TRBD1 (5 bases). Germline V CDR1 and CDR2: SGHNT, YENEEA. The length of the CDR3 is 14 residues. The V gene lost 5 bases and the J gene lost 6 bases, with 17 bases spanning the gap. The CDR3 protein is CASSGQGAVSEQYF. CDR3 sequence (DNA): TGTGCCAGCAGCGGACAAGGGGCGGTAAGCGAGCAGTACTTC.

This clone was seen only a few times. The rearrangement joins TRBV5-1 to TRBJ1-2, with D maybe TRBD1 (6 bases). The CDR3 covers 13 residues. From germline, CDR1 is SGHRS and CDR2 YFSETQ. The V and J ends lost 4 bases and 6 bases respectively, with 13 bases between them. The CDR3 coding sequence is TGCGCCAGCAGCCCTGGACAGATAGATGGCTACACCTTC. Residues: CASSPGQIDGYTF.

The V call is TRBV30, the J call TRBJ2-4, with 8 bases aligning to TRBD2. CDR1 is GTSNPN, CDR2 SVGIG, per germline (reference sequence). V was pared by 1 base and J by 0 bases, with 2 bases of the junction left unmatched. The CDR3 spans 15 residues. CDR3 in DNA: TGTGCCTGGAGTGCGGGGGGGGTAGCCAAAAACATTCAGTACTTC. This codes for CAWSAGGVAKNIQYF.

This clone has just a few counts. V and J are TRBV5-8 and TRBJ2-1; 12 positions agree with TRBD2. V lost 2 bases, J lost 2 bases, and 2 bases stayed unmatched. This CDR3 is 16 amino acids long. CDR1 and CDR2 (germline): SGHTS, YDEGEE. CDR3 amino acids: CASSLSSGGAYNEQFF. In nucleotides, the CDR3 is TGTGCCAGCAGCTTATCTAGCGGGGGGGCCTACAATGAGCAGTTCTTC.

The sample holds one count of this clone. V and J are TRBV24-1 and TRBJ2-1; 14 nucleotides match TRBD2. J lost 4 bases, V lost 5 bases, and 3 bases had no gene match. This CDR3 region has 16 residues. Germline V gene sequence: CDR1 KGHDR, CDR2 SFDVKD. The CDR3 nucleotides are TGTGCCACCAGTGGCGGACTAGCGGGGGGTTACAATGAGCAGTTCTTC. Its translation: CATSGGLAGGYNEQFF.

CDR3 sequence (DNA): TGCGCCAGCAGCTTGAACGCGGGGGGGCCGGAAGAGACCCAGTACTTC. Translation: CASSLNAGGPEETQYF. The genes are TRBV5-1 and TRBJ2-5, with 9 bases fitting TRBD2. This CDR3 spans 16 amino acids. Germline trimming cut 1 base from V and 3 bases from J; bases unmatched to any gene: 7. From germline, CDR1 is SGHRS and CDR2 YFSETQ.

The rearrangement joins TRBV7-6 to TRBJ1-4; possibly TRBD1 for D (5 bases). CDR3 length: 16 residues. V lost 5 bases, J lost 1 base, and 14 bases lay in between. In germline, CDR1 is SGHVS, CDR2 FNYEAQ. This CDR3 reads CASSLNSGGTNEKLFF. The DNA of the CDR3 is TGTGCCAGCAGCCTTAACTCGGGGGGAACTAATGAAAAACTGTTTTTT.

The chain employs TRBV5-1 and TRBJ1-1; 10 positions agree with TRBD1. CDR1 and CDR2 from the germline V gene are SGHRS and YFSETQ. The CDR3 loop spans 16 amino acids. V was pared by 2 bases and J by 7 bases, with 11 bases of the junction left unmatched. CDR3 sequence: CASSFTAGTGEGEAFF. In DNA form, the CDR3 reads TGCGCCAGCAGCTTTACGGCCGGGACAGGGGAAGGTGAAGCTTTCTTT. The full variable domain, in which reference TRBV5-1 and TRBJ1-1 provide the parts outside the CDR3, is KAGVTQTPRYLIKTRGQQVTLSCSPISGHRSVSWYQQTPGQGLQFLFEYFSETQRNKGNFPGRFSGRQFSNSRSEMNVSTLELGDSALYLCASSFTAGTGEGEAFFGQGTRLTVV.

This clone has just a few counts. This chain links TRBV2 with TRBJ2-1; D is unclear. Germline V lookup: CDR1 SNHLY, CDR2 FYNNEI. The CDR3 is made up of 13 amino acids. With 1 base removed from V and 8 bases from J, the gap between germline ends came to 9 bases. CDR3: CASSEGFTHEQFF. CDR3 nucleotides: TGTGCCAGCAGTGAAGGGTTCACTCATGAGCAGTTCTTC.

V gene TRBV19 combines with J gene TRBJ1-2, with 8 bases that match TRBD1. The J segment lost 2 bases and the V segment lost 6 bases, leaving 8 bases of the junction unmatched. There are 15 residues in the CDR3. The germline gives CDR1 LNHDA, CDR2 SQIVND (reference sequence). The CDR3 spells CASSRPTGANYGYTF. CDR3 coding DNA: TGTGCCAGTAGCCGCCCGACAGGGGCGAACTATGGCTACACCTTC.

The rearrangement joins TRBV15 to TRBJ1-2, with TRBD1 matching over 7 bases. V lost 1 base and J lost 4; bases outside the gene matches: 6. Germline CDR1 and CDR2: LNHNV and YYDKDF (reference sequence). The CDR3 is 15 amino acids. CDR3 bases: TGTGCCACCAGCAGAGTAACAGGGGCAGGCTATGGCTACACCTTC. Amino acids: CATSRVTGAGYGYTF.